This passage covers 22 T cell receptor beta chains from one sample sequenced in a study of response to subunit inactivated influenza vaccine. TCRdb independently ran MiXCR on the RT-PCR reads; one entry per CDR3 protein. The sample lists 700,000 to 900,000 distinct CDR3 sequences, 21% occurring once. The material sequenced was PBMCs from blood, taken 4 to 6 days after vaccination. The receptors were gathered from a man aged 45 to 65 who received an inactivated influenza vaccine.

This clonotype was seen a few times. The CDR3 reads CASSQDLGAGSYNSPLHF. CDR3 in DNA: TGTGCCAGCAGCCAAGATTTGGGGGCGGGCTCCTATAATTCACCCCTCCACTTT. This chain links TRBV4-2 with TRBJ1-6; D might be TRBD1 (6 bases). Germline V lookup: CDR1 LGHNA, CDR2 YNFKEQ. V was pared by 0 bases and J by 0 bases, with 12 bases between. The CDR3 has 18 residues.

V usage is TRBV11-2 and J usage is TRBJ2-1, with D tentatively TRBD2 (6 bases). Germline CDR1 reads SGHAT; CDR2 reads FQNNGV. V lost 5 bases, J lost 4 bases, and 18 bases lay in between. This CDR3 has 16 residues. The CDR3 nucleotides are TGTGCCAGCAGCCCTCGGGGTCGTGGGGGGTACAATGAGCAGTTCTTC. Encoded protein: CASSPRGRGGYNEQFF.

This clonotype was picked up many times. The chain combines TRBV3-1 with TRBJ2-7, with 8 nucleotides matching TRBD2. CDR1 and CDR2 (germline): LGHDT, YNNKEL (reference sequence). The CDR3 has 14 amino acids. V was pared by 3 bases and J by 2 bases, with 3 bases of the junction left unmatched. The CDR3 bases are TGTGCCAGCAGCCAGCGGGGGGTAGCCTACGAGCAGTACTTC. As protein: CASSQRGVAYEQYF.

This clonotype was recorded many times. This sequence joins TRBV28 and TRBJ2-2; 13 nucleotides line up with TRBD2. In germline, CDR1 is MDHEN, CDR2 SYDVKM. After removal of 4 bases from V and 7 bases from J, the junction contained 24 bases not matched to a gene. CDR3 length: 22 residues. CDR3 sequence reads: CASSSVVSSVTSGRAGGGELFF. The CDR3 DNA is TGTGCCAGCAGTTCCGTCGTCTCCTCCGTAACTAGCGGGAGGGCCGGTGGCGGGGAGCTGTTTTTT.

V gene TRBV4-3 combines with J gene TRBJ2-4; tentatively, D is TRBD2 (6 bases). Germline lookup yields CDR1 LGHNA and CDR2 YSLEER. Trimming shortened V by 0 bases and J by 6 bases, and 15 bases separated the two germline ends. The CDR3 loop spans 16 amino acids. DNA of the CDR3: TGCGCCAGCAGCCAAGACCCGTGGGTCGGGGGAAACATTCAGTACTTC. The encoded protein is CASSQDPWVGGNIQYF.

The chain recombines TRBV20-1 with TRBJ2-1; 8 bases align to TRBD2. This CDR3 has 14 residues. J gave up 3 bases and V 5 bases, and 6 bases lay outside the gene matches. The germline V gene has CDR1 DFQATT and CDR2 SNEGSKA (reference sequence). The CDR3 region is CSALTSAHYNEQFF. The DNA for the CDR3 is TGCAGTGCTTTGACTAGCGCGCACTACAATGAGCAGTTCTTC.

This clonotype was found many times. V gene TRBV6-5 combines with J gene TRBJ2-2; perhaps TRBD2 as D (6 bases). The CDR3 sequence is 15 residues long. The V gene lost 1 base and the J gene lost 2 bases, with 8 bases spanning the gap. Germline V CDR1 and CDR2: MNHEY, SVGAGI. The DNA for the CDR3 is TGTGCCAGCAGTTACTTTAGCGGTAACACCGGGGAGCTGTTTTTT. Translating gives CASSYFSGNTGELFF.

This chain links TRBV7-9 with TRBJ2-5; D is uncertain. Trimming pared 4 bases from V and 3 bases from J, leaving 15 bases between. Germline V gene data show CDR1 as SEHNR and CDR2 as FQNEAQ (reference sequence). The CDR3 is made up of 15 amino acids. The CDR3 loop is CASSWLLGTEETQYF. For the CDR3, the DNA is TGTGCCAGCAGCTGGCTCCTCGGCACGGAAGAGACCCAGTACTTC.

This clonotype was detected only a few times. The chain employs TRBV7-8 and TRBJ2-5, with no clear D. Trimming pared 1 base from V and 2 bases from J, leaving 11 bases between. Germline V gene data show CDR1 as SGHVS and CDR2 as FQNEAQ. This CDR3 has 15 residues. The CDR3 spells CASSLGSSVQETQYF. In nucleotides, the CDR3 is TGTGCCAGCAGCTTAGGTTCGTCCGTTCAAGAGACCCAGTACTTC.

This clonotype was observed a few times. The chain is built from TRBV7-2 and TRBJ2-5; no firm D call. The germline V and J ends were trimmed by 5 bases and 0 bases, with 10 bases remaining between them. The CDR3 is 14 amino acids. CDR1 and CDR2 (germline): SGHTA, FQGNSA. CDR3 loop: CASSLNINQETQYF. DNA for the CDR3: TGTGCCAGCAGCCTTAACATAAACCAAGAGACCCAGTACTTC.

The chain is built from TRBV18 and TRBJ1-1; D is undetermined. CDR3 size: 13 residues. The germline CDR1 and CDR2 sequences are KGHSH and LQKENI. V was clipped by 3 bases and J by 1 base, with 6 bases between them. In nucleotides, the CDR3 is TGTGCCAGCTCACCGATCGGGAACACTGAAGCTTTCTTT. Residues: CASSPIGNTEAFF.

The chain couples TRBV18 to TRBJ2-5, with TRBD2 matching over 9 bases. J lost 0 bases, V lost 1 base, and 3 bases had no gene match. Germline CDR1 and CDR2: KGHSH and LQKENI. The length of the CDR3 is 16 residues. The CDR3 region is CASSPLPSGNQETQYF. The CDR3 bases are TGTGCCAGCTCACCACTACCTAGCGGGAACCAAGAGACCCAGTACTTC.

This clonotype was counted once. The rearrangement links TRBV5-4 to TRBJ2-7; D possibly corresponds to TRBD1 (5 bases). The CDR3 spans 13 residues. Germline V CDR1 and CDR2: SGHNT, YYREEE (reference sequence). The ends were cut back, 8 bases at V and 0 bases at J, with 12 bases in the middle. The CDR3 nucleotides are TGTGCCAGGGGCTTGGGGCTCTCCTACGAGCAGTACTTC. Amino acids: CARGLGLSYEQYF.

In nucleotides, the CDR3 is TGTGCCAGCTCACCCCAACGAGTCTCTGGGGCCAACGTCCTGACTTTC. Its translation: CASSPQRVSGANVLTF. The chain links TRBV18 to TRBJ2-6; the D is unclear. In germline, CDR1 is KGHSH, CDR2 LQKENI. The CDR3 contains 16 residues. V lost 3 bases and J lost 0, with 9 bases in between.

V and J are TRBV7-9 and TRBJ2-7; 7 bases agree with TRBD1. Germline CDR1 and CDR2: SEHNR and FQNEAQ (reference sequence). The CDR3 sequence is 14 residues long. V lost 5 bases, J lost 3 bases, and 7 bases stayed unmatched. The CDR3 DNA reads as TGTGCCAGCAGCCCATCAGGGGGTTACTACGAGCAGTACTTC. Translation gives CASSPSGGYYEQYF. Using reference TRBV7-9 and TRBJ2-7 for the parts outside the CDR3, the full variable domain is DTGVSQNPRHKITKRGQNVTFRCDPISEHNRLYWYRQTLGQGPEFLTYFQNEAQLEKSRLLSDRFSAERPKGSFSTLEIQRTEQGDSAMYLCASSPSGGYYEQYFGPGTRLTVT.

The chain couples TRBV29-1 to TRBJ2-1, with D possibly being TRBD1 (6 bases). The CDR3 totals 13 residues. Germline V gene lookup returns CDR1 SQVTM and CDR2 ANQGSEA. V lost 7 bases, J lost 6 bases, and 16 bases lay in between. The DNA for the CDR3 is TGCAGCGCAACCGAAACAGGGATCAATGAGCAGTTCTTC. It encodes CSATETGINEQFF.

The sample holds a few counts of this clonotype. The chain uses TRBV12-3 or TRBV12-4 and TRBJ1-6, with a tentative D call TRBD1 (5 bases). V lost 7 bases and J 10 bases, leaving 20 bases between the germline ends. This CDR3 spans 15 amino acids. The CDR3 spells CASTPAGGMGSPLHF. The DNA for the CDR3 is TGTGCCAGCACCCCAGCTGGGGGAATGGGGTCACCCCTCCACTTT.

This clonotype was found a few times. The chain joins TRBV20-1 to TRBJ2-7, with 10 nucleotides matching TRBD2. There are 15 residues in the CDR3. Trimming removed 6 bases from V and 4 bases from J; junction bases left unmatched: 12. The V gene's germline CDR1 is DFQATT and CDR2 SNEGSKA (reference sequence). The CDR3 DNA reads as TGCAGTGCGTCGGGACTAGCGAATGGGGTGTACGAGCAGTACTTC. Translating gives CSASGLANGVYEQYF.

This clonotype was observed many times. The V gene is TRBV4-3, the J gene TRBJ2-3; 7 nucleotides match TRBD2. This CDR3 is 15 amino acids long. CDR1 and CDR2 (germline): LGHNA, YSLEER. The trim removed 5 bases at V and 5 bases at J, leaving 10 bases unmatched. The CDR3 sequence is CASSIGRGNGDTQYF. CDR3 coding DNA: TGCGCCAGCAGCATAGGGCGGGGGAACGGAGATACGCAGTATTTT.

This clonotype was counted a few times. The genes are TRBV7-2 and TRBJ1-5; no reliable D call. The CDR3 is 14 residues long. V lost 2 bases, J lost 6 bases, and 11 bases lay in between. Germline loops: CDR1 SGHTA, CDR2 FQGNSA. DNA for the CDR3: TGTGCCAGCAGCTTAAGTCGGTGGGTTCAGCCCCAGCATTTT. Its translation: CASSLSRWVQPQHF.

The V and J genes are TRBV6-5 and TRBJ2-1; D is tentatively TRBD1 or TRBD2 (5 bases each). Trimming shortened V by 0 bases and J by 8 bases, and 11 bases separated the two germline ends. Germline V lookup: CDR1 MNHEY, CDR2 SVGAGI. This CDR3 contains 14 residues. The CDR3 protein is CASSYSGRTYEQFF. In DNA form, the CDR3 reads TGTGCCAGCAGTTACTCGGGACGGACATATGAGCAGTTCTTC.

The chain recombines TRBV4-2 with TRBJ2-7; TRBD1 aligns across 10 bases. This CDR3 region has 15 residues. Trimming took 3 bases from V and 4 from J; bases not matched to a gene: 6. CDR1 is LGHNA and CDR2 is YNFKEQ in the germline V gene. The CDR3 region is CASSQRQGALYEQYF. As DNA, the CDR3 is TGTGCCAGCAGCCAGCGACAGGGGGCATTGTACGAGCAGTACTTC.